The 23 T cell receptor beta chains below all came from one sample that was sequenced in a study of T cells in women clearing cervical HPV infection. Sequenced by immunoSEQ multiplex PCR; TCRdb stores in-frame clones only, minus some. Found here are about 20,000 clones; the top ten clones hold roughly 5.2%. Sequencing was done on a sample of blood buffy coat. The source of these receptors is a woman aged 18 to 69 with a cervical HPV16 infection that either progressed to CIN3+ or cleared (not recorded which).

The chain's CDR3 is CASSSSGAYNEQFF. The DNA read from the CDR3 is TGCGCCAGCAGCTCTAGCGGGGCCTACAATGAG. The V and J genes are TRBV5-1 and TRBJ2-1; 9 nucleotides agree with TRBD2. The read falls 3 residues short of the CDR3 end, and the missing part is taken from the germline J gene. This CDR3 comprises 14 residues. V trimming: 3 bases; J trimming: 2 bases; junction bases outside the gene matches: 0. Germline V CDR1 and CDR2: SGHRS, YFSETQ.

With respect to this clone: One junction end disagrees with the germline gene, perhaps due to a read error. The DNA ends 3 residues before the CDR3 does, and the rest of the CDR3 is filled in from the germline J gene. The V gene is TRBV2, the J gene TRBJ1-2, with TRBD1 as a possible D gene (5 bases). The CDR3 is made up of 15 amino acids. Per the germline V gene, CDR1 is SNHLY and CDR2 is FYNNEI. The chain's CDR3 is CASREGLTQVAAYTF. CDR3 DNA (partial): TGTGCCAGCAGGGAAGGGCTCACACAGGTGGCGGCC.

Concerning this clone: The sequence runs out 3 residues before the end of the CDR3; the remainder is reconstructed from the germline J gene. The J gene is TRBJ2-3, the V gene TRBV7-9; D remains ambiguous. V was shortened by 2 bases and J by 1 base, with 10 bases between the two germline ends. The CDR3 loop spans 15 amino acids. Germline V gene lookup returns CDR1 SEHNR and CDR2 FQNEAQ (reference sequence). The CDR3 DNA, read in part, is TGTGCCAGCAGCTTAAGAGGCTCTGGCACAGATACG. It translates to CASSLRGSGTDT. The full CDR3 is CASSLRGSGTDTQYF.

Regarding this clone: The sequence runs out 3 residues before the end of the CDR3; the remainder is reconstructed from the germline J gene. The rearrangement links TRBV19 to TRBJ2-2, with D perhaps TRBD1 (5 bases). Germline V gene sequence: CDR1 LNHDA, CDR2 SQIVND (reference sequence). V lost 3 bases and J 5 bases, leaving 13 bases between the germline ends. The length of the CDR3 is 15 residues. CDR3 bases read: TGTGCCAGTAGTATTGGGCAGGGTTGGACCGGGGAG. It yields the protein CASSIGQGWTGE. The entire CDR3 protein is CASSIGQGWTGELFF. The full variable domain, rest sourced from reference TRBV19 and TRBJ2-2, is DGGITQSPKYLFRKEGQNVTLSCEQNLNHDAMYWYRQDPGQGLRLIYYSQIVNDFQKGDIAEGYSVSREKKESFPLTVTSAQKNPTAFYLCASSIGQGWTGELFFGEGSRLTVL.

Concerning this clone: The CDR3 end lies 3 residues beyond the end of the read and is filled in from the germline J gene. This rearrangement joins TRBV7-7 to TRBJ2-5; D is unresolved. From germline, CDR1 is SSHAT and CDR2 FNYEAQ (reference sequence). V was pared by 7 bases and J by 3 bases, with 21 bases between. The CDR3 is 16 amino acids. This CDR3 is CASTRSVSTSKETQYF. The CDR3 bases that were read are TGTGCCAGCACCAGGTCGGTATCCACCTCAAAAGAGACC.

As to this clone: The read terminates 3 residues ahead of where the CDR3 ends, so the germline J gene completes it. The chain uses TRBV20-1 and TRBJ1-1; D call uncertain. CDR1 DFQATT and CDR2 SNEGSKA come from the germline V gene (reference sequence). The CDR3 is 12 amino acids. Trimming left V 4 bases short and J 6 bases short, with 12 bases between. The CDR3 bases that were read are TGCAGTGCTACCTATAGGGTCTCTGAA. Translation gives CSATYRVSE. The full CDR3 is CSATYRVSEAFF.

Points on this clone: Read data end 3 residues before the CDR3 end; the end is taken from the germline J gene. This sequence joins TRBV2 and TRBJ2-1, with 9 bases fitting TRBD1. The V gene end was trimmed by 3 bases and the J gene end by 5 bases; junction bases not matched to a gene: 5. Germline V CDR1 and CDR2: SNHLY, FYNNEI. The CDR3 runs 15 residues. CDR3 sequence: CASSDGGTGNNEQFF. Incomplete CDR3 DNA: TGTGCCAGCAGTGACGGCGGGACAGGGAACAATGAG.

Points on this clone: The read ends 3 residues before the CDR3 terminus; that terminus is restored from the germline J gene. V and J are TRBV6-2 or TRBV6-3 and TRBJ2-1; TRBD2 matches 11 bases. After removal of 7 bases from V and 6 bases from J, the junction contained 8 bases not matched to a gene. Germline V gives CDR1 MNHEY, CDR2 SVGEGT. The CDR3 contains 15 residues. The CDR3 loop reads CASKLAGGPSNEQFF. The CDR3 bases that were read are TGTGCCAGCAAATTAGCGGGGGGGCCGTCCAATGAG.

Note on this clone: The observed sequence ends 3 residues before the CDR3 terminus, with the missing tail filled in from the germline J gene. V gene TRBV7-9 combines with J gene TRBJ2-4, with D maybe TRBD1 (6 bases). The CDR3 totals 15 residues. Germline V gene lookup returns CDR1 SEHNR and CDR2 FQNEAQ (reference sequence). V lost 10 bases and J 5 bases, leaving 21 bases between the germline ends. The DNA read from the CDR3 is TGTGCCATAGGACAGACCAAGGCGGTGGAAAACATT. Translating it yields CAIGQTKAVENI. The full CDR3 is CAIGQTKAVENIQYF.

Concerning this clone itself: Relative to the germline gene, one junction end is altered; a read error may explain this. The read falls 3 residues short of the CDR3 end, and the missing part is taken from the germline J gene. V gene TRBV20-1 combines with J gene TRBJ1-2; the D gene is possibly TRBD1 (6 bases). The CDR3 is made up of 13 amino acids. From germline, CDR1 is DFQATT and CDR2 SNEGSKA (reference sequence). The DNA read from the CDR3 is TGCAGTGCTAGAGACCCTGGGGGCTATGGA. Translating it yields CSARDPGGYG. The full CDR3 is CSARDPGGYGYTF.

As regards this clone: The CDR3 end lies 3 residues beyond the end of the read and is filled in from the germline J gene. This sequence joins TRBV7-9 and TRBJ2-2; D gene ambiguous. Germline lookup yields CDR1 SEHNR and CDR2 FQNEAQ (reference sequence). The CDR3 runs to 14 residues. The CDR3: CASSLVSSNEKLFF. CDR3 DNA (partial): TGTGCCAGCAGCTTAGTGTCCAGTAATGAAAAG.

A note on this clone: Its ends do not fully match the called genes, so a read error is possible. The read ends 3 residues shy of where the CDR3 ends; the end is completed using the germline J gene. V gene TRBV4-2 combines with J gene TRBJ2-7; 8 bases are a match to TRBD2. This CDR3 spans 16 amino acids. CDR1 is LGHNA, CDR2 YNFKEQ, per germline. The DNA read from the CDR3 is TGCGCCAGCAGCCAAAGTTTAGCGGGGCCCTCCTACGAG. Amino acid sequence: CASSQSLAGPSYE. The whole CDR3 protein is CASSQSLAGPSYEQYF.

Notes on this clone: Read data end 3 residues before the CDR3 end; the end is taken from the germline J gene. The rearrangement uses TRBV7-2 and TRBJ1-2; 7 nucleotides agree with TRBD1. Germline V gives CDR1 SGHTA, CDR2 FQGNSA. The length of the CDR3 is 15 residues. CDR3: CASGSNRGIRDTYTF. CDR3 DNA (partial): TGTGCCAGTGGGTCTAACAGGGGAATACGAGATACC. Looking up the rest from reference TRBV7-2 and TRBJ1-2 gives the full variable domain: GAGVSQSPSNKVTEKGKDVELRCDPISGHTALYWYRQSLGQGLEFLIYFQGNSAPDKSGLPSDRFSAERTGGSVSTLTIQRTQQEDSAVYLCASGSNRGIRDTYTFGSGTRLTVV.

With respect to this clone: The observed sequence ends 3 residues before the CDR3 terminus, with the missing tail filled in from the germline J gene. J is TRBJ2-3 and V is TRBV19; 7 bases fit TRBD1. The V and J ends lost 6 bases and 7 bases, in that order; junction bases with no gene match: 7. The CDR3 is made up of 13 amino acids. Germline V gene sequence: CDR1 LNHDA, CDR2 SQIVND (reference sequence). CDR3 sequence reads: CASSPGTVHTQYF. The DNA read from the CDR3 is TGTGCCAGTAGCCCCGGGACAGTTCATACG.

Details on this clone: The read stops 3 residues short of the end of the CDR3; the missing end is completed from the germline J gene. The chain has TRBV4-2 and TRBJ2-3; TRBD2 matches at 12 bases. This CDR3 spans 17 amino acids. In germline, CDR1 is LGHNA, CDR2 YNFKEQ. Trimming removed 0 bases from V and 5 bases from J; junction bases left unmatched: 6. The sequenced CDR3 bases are TGTGCCAGCAGCCAAGACCCGACTAGCGGGGGTGGAGATACG. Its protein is CASSQDPTSGGGDT. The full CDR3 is CASSQDPTSGGGDTQYF.

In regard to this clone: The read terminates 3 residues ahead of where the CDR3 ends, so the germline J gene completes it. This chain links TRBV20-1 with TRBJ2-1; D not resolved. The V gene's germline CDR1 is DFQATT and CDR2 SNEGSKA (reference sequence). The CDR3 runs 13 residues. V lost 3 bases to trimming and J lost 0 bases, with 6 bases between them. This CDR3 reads CSASGYSYNEQFF. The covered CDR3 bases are TGCAGTGCTAGCGGTTACTCCTACAATGAG.

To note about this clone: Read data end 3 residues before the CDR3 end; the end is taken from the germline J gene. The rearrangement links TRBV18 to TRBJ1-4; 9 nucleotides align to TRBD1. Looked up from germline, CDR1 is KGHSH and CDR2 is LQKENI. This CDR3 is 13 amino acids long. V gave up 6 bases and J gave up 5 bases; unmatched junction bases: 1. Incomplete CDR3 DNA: TGTGCCAGCTCCGGGACAGGGAATGAAAAA. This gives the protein CASSGTGNEK. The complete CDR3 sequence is CASSGTGNEKLFF.

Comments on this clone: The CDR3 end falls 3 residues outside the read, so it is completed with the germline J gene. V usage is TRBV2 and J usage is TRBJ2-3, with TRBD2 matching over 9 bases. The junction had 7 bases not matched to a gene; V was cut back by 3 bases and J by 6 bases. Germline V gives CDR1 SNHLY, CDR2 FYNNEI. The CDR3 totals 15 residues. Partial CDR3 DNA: TGTGCCAGCAGTGAGGGGCTAGCGGGGATGGATACG. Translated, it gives CASSEGLAGMDT. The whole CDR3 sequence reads CASSEGLAGMDTQYF.

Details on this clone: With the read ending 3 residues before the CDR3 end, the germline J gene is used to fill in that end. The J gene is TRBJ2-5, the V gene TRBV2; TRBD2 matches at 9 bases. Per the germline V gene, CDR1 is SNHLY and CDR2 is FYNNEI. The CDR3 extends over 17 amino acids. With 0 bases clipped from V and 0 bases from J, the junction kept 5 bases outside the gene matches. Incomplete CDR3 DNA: TGTGCCAGCAGTGAAGCGCTAGCGGGGCAATACCAAGAGACC. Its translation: CASSEALAGQYQET. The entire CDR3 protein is CASSEALAGQYQETQYF.

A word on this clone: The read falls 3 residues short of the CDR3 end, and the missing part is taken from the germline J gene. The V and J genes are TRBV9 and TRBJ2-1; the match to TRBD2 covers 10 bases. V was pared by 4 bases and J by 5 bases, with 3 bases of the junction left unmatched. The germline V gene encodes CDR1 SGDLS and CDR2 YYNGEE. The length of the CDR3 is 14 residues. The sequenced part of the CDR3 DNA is TGTGCCAGCAGCTCTAGCGGGGGAAACAATGAG. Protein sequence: CASSSSGGNNE. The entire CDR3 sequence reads CASSSSGGNNEQFF.

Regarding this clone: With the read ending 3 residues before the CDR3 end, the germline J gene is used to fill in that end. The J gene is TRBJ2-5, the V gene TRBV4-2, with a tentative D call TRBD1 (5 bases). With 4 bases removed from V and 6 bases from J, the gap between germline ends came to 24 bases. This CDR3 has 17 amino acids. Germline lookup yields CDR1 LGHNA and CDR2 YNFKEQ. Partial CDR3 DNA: TGTGCCAGCAGCCTCCTGGTCGTAGGCAGGGTGACGAAGACC. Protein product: CASSLLVVGRVTKT. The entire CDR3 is CASSLLVVGRVTKTQYF.

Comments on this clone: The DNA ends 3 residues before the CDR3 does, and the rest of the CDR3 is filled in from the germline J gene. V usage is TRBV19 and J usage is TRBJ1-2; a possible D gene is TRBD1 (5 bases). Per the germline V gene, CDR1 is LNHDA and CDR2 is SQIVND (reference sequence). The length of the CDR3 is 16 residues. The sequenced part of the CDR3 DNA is TGTGCCAGTTGGGGCCCATGGCCAGGGCGCTCAGATACC. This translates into CASWGPWPGRSDT. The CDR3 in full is CASWGPWPGRSDTYTF. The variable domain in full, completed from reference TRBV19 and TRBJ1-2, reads DGGITQSPKYLFRKEGQNVTLSCEQNLNHDAMYWYRQDPGQGLRLIYYSQIVNDFQKGDIAEGYSVSREKKESFPLTVTSAQKNPTAFYLCASWGPWPGRSDTYTFGSGTRLTVV.

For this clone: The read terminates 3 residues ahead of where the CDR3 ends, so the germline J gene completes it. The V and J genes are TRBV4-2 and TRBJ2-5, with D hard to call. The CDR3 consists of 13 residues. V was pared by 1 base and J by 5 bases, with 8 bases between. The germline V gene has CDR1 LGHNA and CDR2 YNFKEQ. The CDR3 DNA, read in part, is TGTGCCAGCAGCCAAGGTCGGTGGGAGACC. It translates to CASSQGRWET. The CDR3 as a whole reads CASSQGRWETQYF.